These 7 T cell receptor beta chains originate from one sample sequenced in a study of T-cell memory formation after mild COVID-19. TCRdb ran MiXCR on the 5' RACE reads and lists one entry per CDR3 protein. The sample lists hundreds of thousands of distinct CDR3 sequences, roughly 25% seen once, with around 13% in the top ten. Sequencing input: PBMCs or a T cell subset sorted from them (not recorded which). These receptors originate from an adult woman who had mild COVID-19 (a few samples of this study predate the infection). Cell type and time point are not known.

The genes are TRBV25-1 and TRBJ2-7, with D tentatively TRBD1 (6 bases). This CDR3 region has 15 residues. From germline, CDR1 is MGHDK and CDR2 SYGVNS. The ends were cut back, 4 bases at V and 3 bases at J, with 16 bases in the middle. This CDR3 is CASSGKEGTLYEQYF. CDR3 DNA: TGTGCCAGCAGTGGTAAAGAAGGGACACTCTACGAGCAGTACTTC.

This sequence joins TRBV5-5 and TRBJ1-1; 9 bases align to TRBD1. The CDR3 is 16 residues long. CDR1 is SGHKS and CDR2 is YYEKEE in the germline V gene (reference sequence). V shed 0 bases and J 6 bases; nucleotides not matched to a gene: 9. The DNA of the CDR3 is TGTGCCAGCAGCTTGGCGGGACAGGGCCTCGCCGCTGAAGCTTTCTTT. Translated, it gives CASSLAGQGLAAEAFF.

This clonotype was seen a few times. The chain combines TRBV3-1 with TRBJ2-5, with 13 bases lining up with TRBD2. The CDR3 runs to 16 residues. Trimming took 4 bases from V and 1 from J; bases not matched to a gene: 3. The germline V gene has CDR1 LGHDT and CDR2 YNNKEL (reference sequence). CDR3 coding DNA: TGTGCCAGCAGCCCGGGGACTAGCGGGACCCAAGAGACCCAGTACTTC. Translating gives CASSPGTSGTQETQYF.

This chain links TRBV6-5 with TRBJ2-1; no reliable D call. Germline CDR1 is MNHEY and CDR2 is SVGAGI. The V end lost 8 bases, the J end lost 9 bases, and 17 bases lay between the germline ends. The length of the CDR3 is 13 residues. CDR3: CASRGSGLGEQFF. In DNA form, the CDR3 reads TGTGCCAGCCGTGGCTCGGGTCTGGGTGAGCAGTTCTTC.

In its sample, this clonotype was seen a few times. The rearrangement joins TRBV24-1 to TRBJ2-7; D possibly matches TRBD1 or TRBD2 (5 bases each). Germline lookup yields CDR1 KGHDR and CDR2 SFDVKD. Trimming took off 4 bases at V and 3 bases at J, with 12 bases between the two ends. This CDR3 is 14 amino acids long. CDR3 DNA sequence: TGTGCCACCAGTGAGCCGGGACGGTTCTACGAGCAGTACTTC. Translation: CATSEPGRFYEQYF.

The V and J genes are TRBV5-1 and TRBJ2-3, with TRBD1 matching 9 bases. This CDR3 contains 17 residues. Germline CDR1 and CDR2: SGHRS and YFSETQ. The junction had 11 bases not matched to a gene; V was cut back by 6 bases and J by 0 bases. This CDR3 is CASIGDRDELSTDTQYF. CDR3 DNA sequence: TGCGCCAGCATAGGGGACAGGGACGAACTCAGCACAGATACGCAGTATTTT.

The V gene is TRBV12-3 or TRBV12-4, the J gene TRBJ2-7; D uncertain. The CDR3 is 13 amino acids. Trimming removed 4 bases at V and 4 bases at J, with 11 bases between. The CDR3 DNA reads TGTGCCAGCAGTTCCTCAGTGAGTTACGAGCAGTACTTC. Amino acid sequence: CASSSSVSYEQYF.